This T cell receptor (beta chain) was observed in a study of T cells in Graves' hyperthyroidism and ophthalmopathy. Study-level background: Peripheral blood was taken when the disease was first diagnosed, before any treatment began. Overall study results and limits: A 13 V-J signature model discriminated ophthalmopathy versus stable hyperthyroidism.

Looked up from germline, CDR1 is ENHRY and CDR2 is SYGVKD. The CDR3 has 15 residues. Trimming removed 2 bases at V and 4 bases at J, with 12 bases between. The source material, RNA transcripts, was used to amplify TCR beta CDR3 regions. The study used the HTBI primer set for a first-round RT-PCR of the TCR CDR3. Each CDR3 protein gets one entry after TCRdb re-called the multiplex PCR reads with MiXCR. Counted here are roughly 160,000 distinct CDR3 sequences, roughly 10% occurring once; the ten biggest clones make up approximately 20%. Diagnostic assessment was based on clinical symptoms, serum thyroxine and TRAb, thyroid ultrasound and orbital computed tomography. Blood from later-ophthalmopathy patients was taken at first hyperthyroidism diagnosis. This clonotype was recorded many times. Its antigen is currently unknown.

V and J are TRBV10-3 and TRBJ1-5; maybe TRBD1 (6 bases). This TCR was sampled from a woman aged 18-30 years with Graves' hyperthyroidism that later progressed to Graves' ophthalmopathy. Sequencing was done on a sample of blood. The CDR3 loop reads CAISEGAQGNQPQHF. The CDR3 DNA sequence: TGTGCCATCAGTGAGGGAGCACAGGGAAATCAGCCCCAGCATTTT.